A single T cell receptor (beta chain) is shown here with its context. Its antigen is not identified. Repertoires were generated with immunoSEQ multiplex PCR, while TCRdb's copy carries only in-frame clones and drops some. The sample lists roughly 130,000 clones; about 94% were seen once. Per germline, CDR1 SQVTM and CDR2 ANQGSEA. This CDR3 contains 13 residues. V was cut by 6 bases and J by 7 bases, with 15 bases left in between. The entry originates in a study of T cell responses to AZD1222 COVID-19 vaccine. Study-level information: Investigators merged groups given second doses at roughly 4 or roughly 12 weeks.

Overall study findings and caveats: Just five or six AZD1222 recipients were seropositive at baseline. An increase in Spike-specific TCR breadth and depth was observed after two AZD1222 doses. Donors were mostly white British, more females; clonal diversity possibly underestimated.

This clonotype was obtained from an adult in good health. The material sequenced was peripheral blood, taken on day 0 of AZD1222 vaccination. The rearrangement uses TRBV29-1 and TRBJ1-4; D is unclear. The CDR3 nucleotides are TGCAGCGTGACCCGTGGTAGAAGTGAAAAACTGTTTTTT. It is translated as CSVTRGRSEKLFF.